These 23 T cell receptor beta chains were sequenced from one sample in a study of breast tumors, draining lymph nodes, adjacent tissues. TCRdb independently ran MiXCR on the multiplex PCR reads; one entry per CDR3 protein. Of 85,000 to 120,000 distinct CDR3 sequences listed, more than 30% are singletons. Samples came from axillary lymph nodes draining the breast cancer. Sequencing was done on a sample of axillary lymph node tissue. Source of these receptors: a female donor with breast cancer. Some clones in this sample may be carry-over from other donors' samples.

In this sample, this clonotype turned up many times. The rearrangement uses TRBV28 and TRBJ1-3, with 8 bases lining up with TRBD1. Germline CDR1 is MDHEN and CDR2 is SYDVKM. The CDR3 extends over 15 amino acids. After removal of 6 bases from V and 2 bases from J, the junction contained 6 bases not matched to a gene. The CDR3 DNA sequence: TGTGCCAGCAGAACTGACAGGGGAACTGGAAACACCATATATTTT. Protein: CASRTDRGTGNTIYF.

This clonotype was recorded many times. CDR3 sequence (DNA): TGTGCCAGCAGTGGGAGGCTAGCGGGAGTGGGGGAGCTGTTTTTT. Amino acid sequence: CASSGRLAGVGELFF. This rearrangement joins TRBV2 to TRBJ2-2; 10 bases agree with TRBD2. With V trimmed by 4 bases and J by 8 bases, 7 bases remained unmatched. In germline, CDR1 is SNHLY, CDR2 FYNNEI. The CDR3 consists of 15 residues.

This clonotype appeared once. J is TRBJ2-7 and V is TRBV5-1; D is unclear. V was trimmed by 4 bases and J by 6 bases, leaving 11 bases between them. Germline lookup yields CDR1 SGHRS and CDR2 YFSETQ. This CDR3 region has 12 residues. The CDR3 spells CASSTTEAEQYF. DNA of the CDR3: TGCGCCAGCAGCACTACAGAGGCCGAGCAGTACTTC.

This chain links TRBV28 with TRBJ2-1, with 16 bases identical to TRBD2. Trimming at V came to 6 bases and at J to 0 bases, leaving 8 bases not matched to a gene. Per germline, CDR1 MDHEN and CDR2 SYDVKM. The CDR3 covers 19 residues. The CDR3 DNA follows: TGTGCCAGCAGCACGGGACTAGCGGGAGGGCCAAGCTCCTACAATGAGCAGTTCTTC. Translating gives CASSTGLAGGPSSYNEQFF.

In its sample, this clonotype was seen a few times. This may stem from a read error, because a much larger clone lies one nucleotide away. The chain joins TRBV6-1 to TRBJ1-6, with D hard to call. V lost 5 bases and J 9 bases, leaving 17 bases between the germline ends. The V gene's germline CDR1 is MNHNS and CDR2 SASEGT. The CDR3 sequence is 15 residues long. CDR3: CASSQPGPRTSPLHF. For the CDR3, the DNA is TGTGCCAGCAGTCAACCCGGACCCCGTACTTCACCCCTCCACTTT.

The sample holds a few counts of this clonotype. A much more abundant neighbour one base away suggests this may be a read error. The V and J genes are TRBV5-4 and TRBJ1-2; the D gene is possibly TRBD1 (6 bases). Trimming pared 3 bases from V and 2 bases from J, leaving 20 bases between. There are 17 residues in the CDR3. CDR1 is SGHNT and CDR2 is YYREEE in the germline V gene (reference sequence). The DNA of the CDR3 is TGTGCCAGCAGCTACCCCACGGCGGGGGCGGGGAACTATGGCTACACCTTC. Amino acid sequence: CASSYPTAGAGNYGYTF.

This clonotype qualifies as large. J is TRBJ2-1 and V is TRBV15; 14 nucleotides line up with TRBD2. With V trimmed by 2 bases and J by 9 bases, 15 bases remained unmatched. The CDR3 sequence is 19 residues long. CDR1 is LNHNV and CDR2 is YYDKDF in the germline V gene (reference sequence). CDR3 nucleotide sequence: TGTGCCACCAGCAGAATGGGGACTAGCGGGAGTGGAACGTCACGTGAGCAGTTCTTC. Translated: CATSRMGTSGSGTSREQFF. Filled out from reference TRBV15 and TRBJ2-1, the complete variable domain reads DAMVIQNPRYQVTQFGKPVTLSCSQTLNHNVMYWYQQKSSQAPKLLFHYYDKDFNNEADTPDNFQSRRPNTSFCFLDIRSPGLGDTAMYLCATSRMGTSGSGTSREQFFGPGTRLTVL.

At least ten counts were recorded for this clonotype. The chain has TRBV5-6 and TRBJ1-2, with unresolved D. The germline CDR1 and CDR2 sequences are SGHDT and YYEEEE. With 0 bases removed from V and 4 bases from J, the gap between germline ends came to 19 bases. The CDR3 has 17 amino acids. The CDR3 protein is CASSLVSIRSTRYGYTF. The DNA for the CDR3 is TGTGCCAGCAGCTTGGTATCGATCCGGTCGACCCGCTATGGCTACACCTTC.

In its sample, this clonotype was seen many times. The gene calls are TRBV3-1 and TRBJ2-1; 7 bases fit TRBD1. Trimming removed 0 bases from V and 5 bases from J; junction bases left unmatched: 4. Germline V gene data show CDR1 as LGHDT and CDR2 as YNNKEL (reference sequence). The CDR3 is 15 amino acids. The CDR3 DNA reads TGTGCCAGCAGCCAAGATAGGGACAGAAACAATGAGCAGTTCTTC. It encodes CASSQDRDRNNEQFF.

This clonotype occurred a few times. A single base separates this from a much larger clone, so it may be a read error. In this CDR3 the conserved last residue, phenylalanine or tryptophan, is missing, so a read error is likely. The chain recombines TRBV9 with TRBJ1-2; D unresolved. V dropped 4 bases and J dropped 4 bases, with 11 bases sitting between them. There are 13 residues in the CDR3. Germline V gene sequence: CDR1 SGDLS, CDR2 YYNGEE. The CDR3 here is CASSNVNTYGYTS. CDR3 DNA sequence: TGTGCCAGCAGCAATGTTAATACCTATGGCTACACCTCC.

Of note for this clonotype: The junction does not match germline at one end; this may be a read error. V is TRBV7-2 and J is TRBJ2-7; 10 nucleotides agree with TRBD2. CDR3 length: 15 residues. The germline V gene has CDR1 SGHTA and CDR2 FQGNSA. CDR3 region: CASSRSGGSSYEQHF. The CDR3, as DNA: TGTGCTAGCAGCCGTAGCGGGGGGAGCTCCTACGAGCAGCACTTC.

This clonotype has a handful of counts. The J gene is TRBJ1-1, the V gene TRBV7-9; the D is unclear. This CDR3 comprises 12 residues. Trimming cost V 3 bases and J 3 bases, with 5 bases left between them. Germline V gene lookup returns CDR1 SEHNR and CDR2 FQNEAQ (reference sequence). CDR3 sequence: CASSFLYTEAFF. DNA of the CDR3: TGTGCCAGCAGCTTCTTGTACACTGAAGCTTTCTTT.

The chain uses TRBV7-9 and TRBJ2-7; weak D call: TRBD2 (5 bases). V lost 8 bases and J lost 5, with 13 bases in between. The CDR3 covers 12 residues. CDR1 and CDR2 (germline): SEHNR, FQNEAQ (reference sequence). CDR3 sequence: CASVDHGNEQYF. The CDR3 region has the DNA TGTGCCAGCGTAGATCACGGGAACGAGCAGTACTTC.

There are many counts of this clonotype. The chain combines TRBV6-1 with TRBJ1-3; 7 bases are shared with TRBD1. The germline gives CDR1 MNHNS, CDR2 SASEGT. The CDR3 has 13 amino acids. J gave up 4 bases and V 6 bases, and 3 bases lay outside the gene matches. CDR3 nucleotide sequence: TGTGCCAGCAGGACAGGGATGGGAAACACCATATATTTT. It yields the protein CASRTGMGNTIYF.

As concerns this clonotype: This may be a read error, as it is one base from a much larger clone. The chain links TRBV12-3 or TRBV12-4 to TRBJ1-2; D remains ambiguous. V lost 7 bases, J lost 4 bases, and 13 bases lay in between. This CDR3 is 13 amino acids long. The CDR3 nucleotides read TGTGCCAGCACCTGCGACGGCCCCTATGGCTACACCTTC. This gives the protein CASTCDGPYGYTF.

About this clonotype: A much larger clone differs by one base, so this may be a read error. This chain joins TRBV20-1 and TRBJ1-2, with 10 bases lining up with TRBD1. The CDR3 loop spans 14 amino acids. With 5 bases clipped from V and 4 bases from J, the junction kept 7 bases outside the gene matches. In germline, CDR1 is DFQATT, CDR2 SNEGSKA (reference sequence). The CDR3 loop is CSAPTGGSSYGYTF. CDR3 in DNA: TGCAGTGCTCCGACAGGGGGCTCCAGCTATGGCTACACCTTC.

This clonotype was seen ten or more times. The V gene is TRBV13, the J gene TRBJ1-6, with D maybe TRBD1 (6 bases). CDR1 PRHDT and CDR2 FYEKMQ come from the germline V gene (reference sequence). The CDR3 extends over 14 amino acids. The V end lost 6 bases, the J end lost 5 bases, and 11 bases lay between the germline ends. The DNA of the CDR3 is TGTGCCAGCAGTTCTAGGGGGAATAATTCACCCCTCCACTTT. This gives the protein CASSSRGNNSPLHF.

This clonotype was counted many times. The germline gene is not matched at one end of the junction; a read error may be the cause. The rearrangement joins TRBV6-2 or TRBV6-3 to TRBJ1-2; D is unclear. Germline CDR1 and CDR2: MNHEY and SVGEGT. This CDR3 region has 15 residues. CDR3 sequence reads: CASSHSPGRGYGYTF. CDR3 bases: TGTGCCAGCAGTCACTCTCCAGGTAGAGGCTATGGCTACACCTTC.

This clonotype was detected many times. V is TRBV9 and J is TRBJ2-1; D possibly corresponds to TRBD2 (5 bases). The V gene lost 0 bases and the J gene lost 6 bases, with 7 bases spanning the gap. Germline CDR1 is SGDLS and CDR2 is YYNGEE. The CDR3 runs 13 residues. Here the CDR3 DNA reads TGTGCCAGCAGCGTAGTAACTAGCAATGAGCAGTTCTTC. Its protein product is CASSVVTSNEQFF.

The rearrangement uses TRBV27 and TRBJ1-6; 10 positions match TRBD1. The CDR3 extends over 15 amino acids. The germline gives CDR1 MNHEY, CDR2 SMNVEV (reference sequence). The V gene end was trimmed by 4 bases and the J gene end by 7 bases; junction bases not matched to a gene: 4. The CDR3 DNA reads TGTGCCAGCAGTTCATGGGGACAGGGGAATTCACCCCTCCACTTT. Translated: CASSSWGQGNSPLHF.

This clonotype was found many times. The CDR3 reads CASSYDLRASYNEQFF. DNA of the CDR3: TGTGCCAGCAGTTACGATTTGCGGGCGTCCTACAATGAGCAGTTCTTC. The chain carries TRBV6-5 and TRBJ2-1, with D maybe TRBD2 (5 bases). V lost 2 bases and J lost 1, with 12 bases in between. The CDR3 runs to 16 residues. Germline CDR1 is MNHEY and CDR2 is SVGAGI.

A few counts support this clonotype. This chain uses TRBV2 with TRBJ1-1; D not resolved. CDR3 length equals 13 residues. Between the trimmed V and J ends, which lost 1 base and 7 bases, there was a span of 10 bases. Germline CDR1 SNHLY, CDR2 FYNNEI. The CDR3 here is CASSEDGGDEAFF. The CDR3 nucleotides read TGTGCCAGCAGTGAAGATGGAGGCGATGAAGCTTTCTTT.

This clonotype was picked up many times. A much larger clone sits a single nucleotide away, making a read error possible. This CDR3 is missing its conserved last phenylalanine or tryptophan, likely due to a read error. The rearrangement joins TRBV7-3 to TRBJ2-5, with unresolved D. Trimming stripped 2 bases from V and 1 base from J, with 8 bases between. Germline loops: CDR1 SGHTA, CDR2 FQGTGA. The CDR3 covers 14 residues. Here the CDR3 DNA reads TGTGCCAGCAGCTTAGCCGGCCTCCAAGAGACCCAGTACCTC. Amino acids: CASSLAGLQETQYL.